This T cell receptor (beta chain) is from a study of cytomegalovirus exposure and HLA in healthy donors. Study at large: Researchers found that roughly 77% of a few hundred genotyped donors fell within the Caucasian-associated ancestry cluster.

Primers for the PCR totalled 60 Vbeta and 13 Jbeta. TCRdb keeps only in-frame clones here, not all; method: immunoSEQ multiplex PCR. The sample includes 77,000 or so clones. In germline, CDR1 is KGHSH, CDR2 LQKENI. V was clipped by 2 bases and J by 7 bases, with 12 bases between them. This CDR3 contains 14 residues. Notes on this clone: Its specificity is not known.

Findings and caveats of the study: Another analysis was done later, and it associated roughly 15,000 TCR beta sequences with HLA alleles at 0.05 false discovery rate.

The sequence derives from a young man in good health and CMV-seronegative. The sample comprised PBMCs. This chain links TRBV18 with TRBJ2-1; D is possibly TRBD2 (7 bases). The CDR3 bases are TGTGCCAGCTCACCATGGGGGGGCCGGAATGAGCAGTTCTTC. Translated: CASSPWGGRNEQFF.